This entry is about one TCR beta chain. Antigen unknown. The libraries of TRB cDNA were constructed through 5' RACE using UMI labels. TCRdb reworked the 5' RACE reads into one entry per CDR3 protein, no DNA. Its clone listing holds around 60,000 distinct CDR3 sequences. This entry belongs to a study of CXCR3-negative and CXCR3-positive naive CD8 T cells. Whole-study results and caveats: Greater hydrophobicity was found in TRB CDR3s of CXCR3-positive naive cells than of CXCR3-negative naive cells.

A CD45RO-CCR7+CD27+CD95- profile was what naive CD8+ T cells displayed. The length of the CDR3 is 16 residues. Germline V gene lookup returns CDR1 SEHNR and CDR2 FQNEAQ (reference sequence). Sequencing used naive CXCR3+ CD8+ T cells from blood. Subset noted: CD45RO-CCR7+CD27+CD95- naive CD8+ T cells expressing CXCR3 (TNR3+). V gene TRBV7-9 combines with J gene TRBJ2-1; as DNA is missing, the TRBD1 call by TCRdb cannot be tested. This receptor was obtained from a human donor in good health. Some clones in this sample may be carry-over from other donors' samples. The CDR3 loop reads CASSSGGRTPRREQFF.